A selection of T cell receptor beta chains follows, all from one sample in a study of T cell responses to AZD1222 COVID-19 vaccine. Repertoires were generated with immunoSEQ multiplex PCR, while TCRdb's copy carries only in-frame clones and drops some. The table includes 97,000 or so clones, 70% to 90% detected once. Source: peripheral blood, taken on day 0 of AZD1222 vaccination. These receptor sequences come from an adult in good health. The CDR3 runs from the conserved cysteine through the conserved F or W. A D gene is named only where the DNA matches it firmly. Where a row states a size, it is once, few, many or the class of an expanded clone; other rows omit it.

NA	TRBJ1-3	NA	TRBV28	TGTGCCAGCAGTCCGGGAGGCGGCGGTGGAAACACCATATATTTT	CASSPGGGGGNTIYF
NA	TRBJ2-5	NA	TRBV6-5	TGTGCCAGCAGTTACCCAGAAGGGCAGGGGGAGACCCAGTACTTC	CASSYPEGQGETQYF
NA	TRBJ1-4	NA	TRBV30	TGTGCCTGGAGTGTAACAGGGAATAATGAAAAACTGTTTTTT	CAWSVTGNNEKLFF
NA	TRBJ2-7	TRBD2	TRBV2	TGTGCCAGCAGTGAACAGCCAGCGGGAGAGTTCTCCTACGAGCAGTACTTC	CASSEQPAGEFSYEQYF
NA	TRBJ2-6	NA	TRBV5-4	TGTGCCAGCGGGCTCAAGTCTGGGGCCAACGTCCTGACTTTC	CASGLKSGANVLTF
NA	TRBJ2-1	NA	TRBV6-2/TRBV6-3	TGTGCCAGCAGTAAAACGACCGGGACTGGGCAGTTCTTC	CASSKTTGTGQFF
NA	TRBJ1-5	TRBD1	TRBV15	TGTGCCACCAGCAGAGACAGGGGGAATCAGCCCCAGCATTTT	CATSRDRGNQPQHF
NA	TRBJ1-1	NA	TRBV7-2	TGTGCCAGCAGCTTTGGGGGGGCGTCGGTGAACACTGAAGCTTTCTTT	CASSFGGASVNTEAFF
many	TRBJ1-2	TRBD1	TRBV18	TGTGCCAGCTCACCACGGGGACAGGAGGGAAATGGCTACACCTTC	CASSPRGQEGNGYTF
NA	TRBJ1-1	NA	TRBV2	TGTGCCAGCAGTGACAGGTTGGAGACTGAAGCTTTCTTT	CASSDRLETEAFF
NA	TRBJ1-2	NA	TRBV18	TGTGCCAGCTCACCAACGACCTGGGGGGGGCCCTCTGGCTACACCTTC	CASSPTTWGGPSGYTF
NA	TRBJ2-7	TRBD2	TRBV9	TGTGCCAGCAGCGTAGGCCTAGCGGGAGGCTACGAGCAGTACTTC	CASSVGLAGGYEQYF
NA	TRBJ2-1	NA	TRBV10-1	TGCGCCAGCAGTGGGACAGTCGATTCCTACAATGAGCAGTTCTTC	CASSGTVDSYNEQFF
NA	TRBJ1-3	NA	TRBV9	TGTGCCAGCAGCGTAGAGGTGGGACTTTTCTCTGGAAACACCATATATTTT	CASSVEVGLFSGNTIYF
NA	TRBJ2-5	NA	TRBV6-1	TGTGCCAGCAGTGATGTGTGGGCGCAAGAGACCCAGTACTTC	CASSDVWAQETQYF
NA	TRBJ1-5	NA	TRBV14	TGTGCCAGCAGTCGAGGCTATAGCAATCAGCCCCAGCATTTT	CASSRGYSNQPQHF
NA	TRBJ1-1	NA	TRBV18	TGTGCCAGCTCACCACCGAGGAACGTGGACACTGAAGCTTTCTTT	CASSPPRNVDTEAFF
NA	TRBJ1-1	TRBD1	TRBV4-1	TGCGCCAGCAGCGACCAGGGGGCGGAAGCTTTCTTT	CASSDQGAEAFF
NA	TRBJ1-5	NA	TRBV9	TGTGCCAGCAGCGTAGCCCCAGACCAGCCCCAGCATTTT	CASSVAPDQPQHF
NA	TRBJ2-3	NA	TRBV6-2/TRBV6-3	TGTGCCAGCAGCGGGGACCCCGAGTCAGATACGCAGTATTTT	CASSGDPESDTQYF
NA	TRBJ1-3	TRBD1	TRBV10-3	TGTGCCATCAGTGAGGGACAGGGGCCCCCTTCGTCTGGAAACACCATATATTTT	CAISEGQGPPSSGNTIYF
NA	TRBJ2-1	NA	TRBV15	TGTGCCACCAGCAGAGATTTTGGCAGCAATGAGCAGTTCTTC	CATSRDFGSNEQFF
NA	TRBJ1-2	NA	TRBV19	TGTGCCAGTAGTATTACGTCCTATGGCTACACCTTC	CASSITSYGYTF
once	TRBJ1-2	NA	TRBV18	TGTGCCAGCTCAGCAGGGAGGGGCCATGGCTACACCTTC	CASSAGRGHGYTF
few	TRBJ1-1	NA	TRBV6-5	TGTGCCAGCAGTTCGACTGGTAACACTGAAGCTTTCTTT	CASSSTGNTEAFF
once	TRBJ2-1	NA	TRBV25-1	TGTGCCAGCAGTGAAACGAATGAGCAGTTCTTC	CASSETNEQFF
NA	TRBJ1-4	NA	TRBV19	TGTGCCAGTAGTATAGATCGGCCAACTAATGAAAAACTGTTTTTT	CASSIDRPTNEKLFF
NA	TRBJ2-5	NA	TRBV7-9	TGTGCCAGCAGCTCCCTTACGGACGGAATGGGGACCCAGTACTTC	CASSSLTDGMGTQYF
once	TRBJ1-2	NA	TRBV19	TGTGCCAGTAGTATTTCGACAGGAGATATTGGCTACACCTTC	CASSISTGDIGYTF
NA	TRBJ2-3	NA	TRBV20-1	TGCAGTGCTAGTCTCCCCGGATTTAGCACAGATACGCAGTATTTT	CSASLPGFSTDTQYF
NA	TRBJ1-3	NA	TRBV6-6	TGTGCCAGCAGTTTCGCCCGCCTAGGAAACACCATATATTTT	CASSFARLGNTIYF
NA	TRBJ1-6	TRBD1	TRBV18	TGTGCCAGCTCCTTTCGGGACAGGGGAACTTCACCCCTCCACTTT	CASSFRDRGTSPLHF
NA	TRBJ2-7	NA	TRBV12-3/TRBV12-4	TGTGCCAGCACTTCTTGGTCCCGGCAGGGGCAGTACTTC	CASTSWSRQGQYF
NA	TRBJ2-3	NA	TRBV29-1	TGCAGCGTTCCTCCCAACGGAGTCACAGATACGCAGTATTTT	CSVPPNGVTDTQYF
NA	TRBJ1-6	TRBD1	TRBV18	TGTGCCAGCTCACCGGGACAGTTAAATTCACCCCTCCACTTT	CASSPGQLNSPLHF